This TCR beta chain was sequenced in a study of human T cells and chemical hapten exposure. As for this clonotype: Antigen unknown.

The germline gives CDR1 SGHVS, CDR2 FQNEAQ. V gave up 6 bases and J gave up 6 bases; unmatched junction bases: 2. The CDR3 covers 13 residues. The study extracted total RNA from unfractionated whole blood. Whole-study findings and limits: No alteration of TCRs above 1 in 1000 frequency was seen with DPC sensitization.

In the library, unique molecular identifiers were attached to individual cDNA molecules. Each CDR3 protein is one row after TCRdb ran MiXCR on the 5' RACE reads. The sample carries about 140,000 distinct CDR3 sequences, about 4% recorded once. V gene TRBV7-8 combines with J gene TRBJ1-6; 7 bases line up with TRBD1. This clonotype was obtained from a female donor in good health. This CDR3 is CASRSGGNSPLHF. The CDR3 DNA follows: TGTGCCAGCAGGTCAGGGGGTAATTCACCCCTCCACTTT.